This TCR beta chain was identified in a study of shared clonotypes between healthy human individuals. Germline CDR1 reads MGHRA; CDR2 reads YSYEKL. Trimming removed 4 bases at V and 4 bases at J, with 22 bases between. The CDR3 loop spans 17 amino acids. The naive CD8 fraction comprised CD45RO-negative cells positively selected for CCR7 and excluded terminally differentiated effector memory CD45RA+ cells. The DNA input per sorted-subset replicate PCR was approximately 210 ng, corresponding to some 30,000 T cell genomes. The method was immunoSEQ multiplex PCR; TCRdb's version includes in-frame clones alone and lacks a portion of them. Of approximately 1.9 million clones in the sample, 80% to 95% were seen once.

This rearrangement joins TRBV4-1 to TRBJ2-5; D not certain. The receptor comes from a man aged 18 to 29 in good health. Some clones in this sample may be carry-over from other donors' samples. Sequencing was performed on naive CD8+ T cells from PBMCs. CDR3 residues: CASSRANPRAPPETQYF. The CDR3 nucleotides read TGCGCCAGCAGCCGTGCTAACCCGAGAGCCCCACCAGAGACCCAGTACTTC.